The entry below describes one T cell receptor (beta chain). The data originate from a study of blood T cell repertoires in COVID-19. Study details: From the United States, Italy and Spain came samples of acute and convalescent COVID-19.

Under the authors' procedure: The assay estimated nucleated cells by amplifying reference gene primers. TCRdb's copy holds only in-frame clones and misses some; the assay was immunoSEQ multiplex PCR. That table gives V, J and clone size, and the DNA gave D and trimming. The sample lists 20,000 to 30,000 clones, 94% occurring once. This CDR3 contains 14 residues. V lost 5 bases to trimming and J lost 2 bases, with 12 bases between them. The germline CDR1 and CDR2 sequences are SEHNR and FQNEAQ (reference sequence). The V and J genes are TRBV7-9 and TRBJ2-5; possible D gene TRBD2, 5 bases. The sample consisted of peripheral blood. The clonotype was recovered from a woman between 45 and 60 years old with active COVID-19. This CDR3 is CASSKHSGQETQYF. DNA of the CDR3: TGTGCCAGCAGCAAACACTCGGGGCAAGAGACCCAGTACTTC.